These 21 T cell receptor beta chains originate from one sample sequenced in a study of T cells in Graves' hyperthyroidism and ophthalmopathy. It was RNA transcripts that yielded the amplified TCR beta CDR3 regions. Using the HTBI primer set, a first-round RT-PCR was run on the TCR CDR3. Each CDR3 protein gets one entry after TCRdb re-called the multiplex PCR reads with MiXCR. The data hold roughly 380,000 distinct CDR3 sequences, with roughly 13% observed a single time. The specimen was blood. The receptors here all came from a man aged 25-40 years with Graves' hyperthyroidism that later progressed to Graves' ophthalmopathy.

This clonotype was seen ten or more times. J is TRBJ2-5 and V is TRBV20-1, with TRBD1 matching over 7 bases. CDR3 length: 12 amino acids. V shed 3 bases and J 2 bases; nucleotides not matched to a gene: 0. Germline values: CDR1 DFQATT, CDR2 SNEGSKA (reference sequence). CDR3 amino acids: CSASRGQETQYF. CDR3 bases: TGCAGTGCTAGCAGGGGGCAAGAGACCCAGTACTTC.

This clonotype was seen repeatedly, ten times or more. The chain carries TRBV6-1 and TRBJ1-2, with unresolved D. The CDR3 length is 14 residues. Trimming shortened V by 1 base and J by 4 bases, and 10 bases separated the two germline ends. Per the germline V gene, CDR1 is MNHNS and CDR2 is SASEGT. The DNA for the CDR3 is TGTGCCAGCAGTGAAGGGCCCTCTAGCTATGGCTACACCTTC. Its translation is CASSEGPSSYGYTF.

This clonotype came up many times. This chain joins TRBV28 and TRBJ1-6; 9 nucleotides line up with TRBD1. CDR1 is MDHEN, CDR2 SYDVKM, per germline. The ends lost 7 bases at V and 7 bases at J; junction bases unmatched: 14. This CDR3 has 17 residues. CDR3 residues: CASNRPGQGLLNSPLHF. The CDR3 DNA sequence: TGTGCCAGCAATCGACCGGGACAGGGCTTACTAAATTCACCCCTCCACTTT.

This clonotype was picked up a small number of times. The chain couples TRBV12-3 or TRBV12-4 to TRBJ2-1; D is tentatively TRBD1 or TRBD2 (5 bases each). V lost 5 bases, J lost 0 bases, and 20 bases lay in between. This CDR3 spans 18 amino acids. This chain's CDR3 is CASSGNGAVASSYNEQFF. CDR3 DNA sequence: TGTGCCAGCAGTGGGAACGGGGCGGTCGCAAGCTCCTACAATGAGCAGTTCTTC.

This clonotype was picked up many times. CDR3 sequence: CASSSDRYEQYF. In nucleotides, the CDR3 is TGTGCCAGCAGTTCCGACCGCTACGAGCAGTACTTC. V gene TRBV28 combines with J gene TRBJ2-7, with unresolved D. Germline CDR1 is MDHEN and CDR2 is SYDVKM. The CDR3 contains 12 residues. V was trimmed by 4 bases and J by 3 bases, leaving 7 bases between them.

The chain combines TRBV19 with TRBJ2-5; D unresolved. Trimming left V 6 bases short and J 2 bases short, with 10 bases between. Germline assignment: CDR1 LNHDA and CDR2 SQIVND (reference sequence). The CDR3 extends over 13 amino acids. The CDR3 bases are TGTGCCAGTAGAGGGATCCCGCAAGAGACCCAGTACTTC. It is translated as CASRGIPQETQYF.

This clonotype appeared many times. The chain recombines TRBV6-1 with TRBJ1-5, with D maybe TRBD1 (5 bases). Germline V gives CDR1 MNHNS, CDR2 SASEGT. With 2 bases removed from V and 7 bases from J, the gap between germline ends came to 18 bases. This CDR3 has 16 residues. This CDR3 is CASSEFGERGGQPQHF. The DNA for the CDR3 is TGTGCCAGCAGTGAATTCGGGGAGAGGGGAGGACAGCCCCAGCATTTT.

This clonotype has more than one count but fewer than ten. This rearrangement joins TRBV6-2 or TRBV6-3 to TRBJ2-7, with D maybe TRBD1 (5 bases). There are 17 residues in the CDR3. Germline V gene data show CDR1 as MNHEY and CDR2 as SVGEGT. V was trimmed by 2 bases and J by 0 bases, leaving 17 bases between them. The CDR3 loop reads CASSYKIGQPSSYEQYF. The CDR3 nucleotides read TGTGCCAGCAGTTACAAGATAGGACAACCGAGCTCCTACGAGCAGTACTTC.

The sample holds many counts of this clonotype. V gene TRBV28 combines with J gene TRBJ1-1; 8 bases line up with TRBD1. With 6 bases clipped from V and 5 bases from J, the junction kept 8 bases outside the gene matches. The CDR3 is made up of 14 amino acids. CDR1 is MDHEN, CDR2 SYDVKM, per germline. The CDR3 region is CASRFTGGATEAFF. CDR3 DNA sequence: TGTGCCAGCAGGTTTACAGGGGGAGCAACTGAAGCTTTCTTT.

The gene calls are TRBV6-1 and TRBJ2-5; D is possibly TRBD1 (6 bases). This CDR3 region has 15 residues. The germline gives CDR1 MNHNS, CDR2 SASEGT. V was clipped by 7 bases and J by 2 bases, with 17 bases between them. The CDR3 reads CASTPYQGHQETQYF. CDR3 nucleotides: TGTGCCAGCACCCCGTACCAGGGGCATCAAGAGACCCAGTACTTC.

This clonotype was detected ten times or more. The chain employs TRBV11-2 and TRBJ1-4, with 10 bases identical to TRBD1. This CDR3 has 16 residues. V dropped 2 bases and J dropped 8; count of bases not matched to a gene: 8. The V gene's germline CDR1 is SGHAT and CDR2 FQNNGV. CDR3 amino acids: CASSLRQGAAREKLFF. The DNA of the CDR3 is TGTGCCAGCAGCTTAAGACAGGGGGCCGCTCGGGAAAAACTGTTTTTT.

This clonotype was picked up many times. The chain is built from TRBV28 and TRBJ2-6; D is undetermined. Germline loops: CDR1 MDHEN, CDR2 SYDVKM. There are 16 residues in the CDR3. V gave up 3 bases and J gave up 0 bases, with 9 bases separating them. CDR3 sequence: CASSFWSDSGANVLTF. The CDR3 DNA reads as TGTGCCAGCAGTTTTTGGTCAGACTCTGGGGCCAACGTCCTGACTTTC.

As regards this clonotype: The germline gene is not matched at one end of the junction; a read error may be the cause. The chain employs TRBV11-2 and TRBJ2-2; D not certain. The CDR3 contains 12 residues. Germline V gene data show CDR1 as SGHAT and CDR2 as FQNNGV. CDR3 region: CVSSLFVGELFF. The CDR3 coding sequence is TGTGTCAGCAGCTTATTTGTCGGGGAGCTGTTTTTT. The full variable domain, in which reference TRBV11-2 and TRBJ2-2 provide the parts outside the CDR3, is EAGVAQSPRYKIIEKRQSVAFWCNPISGHATLYWYQQILGQGPKLLIQFQNNGVVDDSQLPKDRFSAERLKGVDSTLKIQPAKLEDSAVYLCVSSLFVGELFFGEGSRLTVL.

This clonotype was observed a few times. The chain uses TRBV9 and TRBJ1-4; the D gene is possibly TRBD1 (5 bases). V dropped 1 base and J dropped 8 bases, with 12 bases sitting between them. The CDR3 loop spans 14 amino acids. CDR1 and CDR2 from the germline V gene are SGDLS and YYNGEE. CDR3 nucleotides: TGTGCCAGCAGCGTAAGCCAGGGTGACGAAAAACTGTTTTTT. Protein sequence: CASSVSQGDEKLFF.

This clonotype was recorded many times. Compared with germline, one end of the junction differs, possibly owing to a read error. The J gene is TRBJ1-4, the V gene TRBV2; D not certain. The germline V gene has CDR1 SNHLY and CDR2 FYNNEI. This CDR3 comprises 15 residues. In nucleotides, the CDR3 is TGTGCCAGCAGTGAAGCGCTCGCAACTAATAAAAAACTGTTTTTT. It specifies CASSEALATNKKLFF.

In the case of this clonotype: A clone one base away is much larger, so this may be a read error. The final CDR3 position lacks the conserved phenylalanine or tryptophan, pointing to a likely read error. V and J are TRBV28 and TRBJ1-2, with 7 positions matching TRBD1. The V gene's germline CDR1 is MDHEN and CDR2 SYDVKM. CDR3 length: 15 residues. J lost 4 bases, V lost 5 bases, and 10 bases had no gene match. The CDR3 sequence: CASSPGTALFYGYTL. The CDR3 bases are TGTGCCAGCAGTCCCGGGACAGCTTTATTCTATGGCTACACCCTC.

Points on this clonotype: A much larger clonotype is one base distant, so this may be a read error. V is TRBV11-3 and J is TRBJ1-1; D is undetermined. V was shortened by 3 bases and J by 1 base, with 18 bases between the two germline ends. CDR3 length: 17 residues. Germline V lookup: CDR1 SGHNT, CDR2 YENEEA. CDR3 DNA sequence: TGTGCCAGCAGCTTGACATTTATCGGGTTGGGGAACACTGAAGCTTTCTTT. It is translated as CASSLTFIGLGNTEAFF.

This clonotype has a count of ten or more. The chain uses TRBV20-1 and TRBJ2-1; D may be TRBD1 (6 bases). This CDR3 spans 12 amino acids. Germline values: CDR1 DFQATT, CDR2 SNEGSKA (reference sequence). Trimming left V 5 bases short and J 4 bases short, with 9 bases between. In DNA form, the CDR3 reads TGCAGTGCTCAAGGGGGTTACAATGAGCAGTTCTTC. Amino acids: CSAQGGYNEQFF.

This clonotype has only a few counts. The germline gene is not matched at one end of the junction; a read error may be the cause. The V call is TRBV5-5, the J call TRBJ1-1, with a weak D call TRBD1 (5 bases). The germline CDR1 and CDR2 sequences are SGHKS and YYEKEE (reference sequence). This CDR3 is 13 amino acids long. CDR3 sequence (DNA): TGCGCCAGCAGCCAGACAGTCAGCACTGAAGCTTTCTTT. Encoded protein: CASSQTVSTEAFF.

There are many counts of this clonotype. The rearrangement links TRBV11-2 to TRBJ2-5; TRBD2 agrees at 13 bases. Losses at the gene ends were 1 base for V and 6 bases for J; bases not matched to a gene: 8. The CDR3 length is 17 residues. The V gene's germline CDR1 is SGHAT and CDR2 FQNNGV. CDR3 amino acids: CASSLARTSGGWKTQYF. In nucleotides, the CDR3 is TGTGCCAGCAGCTTAGCTCGGACTAGCGGGGGATGGAAGACCCAGTACTTC.

This clonotype was counted ten times or more. The V call is TRBV28, the J call TRBJ2-7; TRBD1 matches at 9 bases. Losses at the gene ends were 10 bases for V and 1 base for J; bases not matched to a gene: 11. Germline V gene lookup returns CDR1 MDHEN and CDR2 SYDVKM. CDR3 length equals 15 residues. The CDR3 loop is CATQSGQGGSYEQYF. The CDR3 bases are TGTGCCACCCAATCGGGACAGGGAGGATCCTACGAGCAGTACTTC.